The next 8 T cell receptor beta chains were all read from a single sample in a study of blood T cell repertoires in COVID-19. Measured with immunoSEQ multiplex PCR; TCRdb has only the in-frame clones, and not every one. The data show around 150,000 clones, around 81% seen once. Sequences were obtained from PBMCs or T cells enriched from blood (not recorded which). The receptors were sampled from a woman in her 40s who had recovered from COVID-19.

This clone has a handful of counts. This chain links TRBV4-1 with TRBJ2-2; no firm D call. Per germline, CDR1 MGHRA and CDR2 YSYEKL. This CDR3 comprises 18 residues. V was pared by 2 bases and J by 0 bases, with 16 bases between. This CDR3 is CASSQSQTAVANTGELFF. The CDR3 nucleotides read TGCGCCAGCAGCCAATCACAGACGGCAGTTGCGAACACCGGGGAGCTGTTTTTT.

The CDR3 bases are TGTGCCAGCAGTTTTGGGCAGAACTACGAGCAGTACTTC. Its translation: CASSFGQNYEQYF. The V gene is TRBV27, the J gene TRBJ2-7; D uncertain. Germline CDR1 is MNHEY and CDR2 is SMNVEV (reference sequence). The CDR3 length is 13 residues. V lost 3 bases and J lost 3, with 9 bases in between.

The V gene is TRBV27, the J gene TRBJ1-1; D remains unclear. Trimming removed 5 bases at V and 6 bases at J, with 13 bases between. Germline loops: CDR1 MNHEY, CDR2 SMNVEV (reference sequence). The CDR3 runs to 13 residues. CDR3 DNA sequence: TGTGCCAGCAGTCAGCGGCTTTTGGCTGAAGCTTTCTTT. Its translation: CASSQRLLAEAFF.

The V and J genes are TRBV19 and TRBJ2-1; D gene unclear. The CDR3 sequence is 15 residues long. The V gene's germline CDR1 is LNHDA and CDR2 SQIVND (reference sequence). V lost 6 bases, J lost 7 bases, and 19 bases lay in between. The CDR3 here is CASRATLGVRNEQFF. For the CDR3, the DNA is TGTGCCAGTAGGGCTACGCTCGGAGTTAGGAATGAGCAGTTCTTC.

The chain combines TRBV5-1 with TRBJ1-1, with no clear D. The CDR3 is made up of 13 amino acids. V gave up 2 bases and J gave up 0 bases, with 5 bases separating them. CDR1 and CDR2 from the germline V gene are SGHRS and YFSETQ. The CDR3, as DNA: TGCGCCAGCAGCTTCAACATGAACACTGAAGCTTTCTTT. It translates to CASSFNMNTEAFF.

Only one count was recorded for this clone. The chain joins TRBV7-9 to TRBJ2-5, with a possible D match to TRBD1 (7 bases). The CDR3 length is 16 residues. Germline CDR1 SEHNR, CDR2 FQNEAQ (reference sequence). V was shortened by 5 bases and J by 3 bases, with 19 bases between the two germline ends. The CDR3 nucleotides are TGTGCCAGCAGCGTCGGGACAGTGACTAGAAAAGAGACCCAGTACTTC. This codes for CASSVGTVTRKETQYF.

This sequence joins TRBV6-6 and TRBJ1-1; 7 nucleotides match TRBD1. Germline V lookup: CDR1 MNHNY, CDR2 SVGAGI (reference sequence). This CDR3 is 12 amino acids long. V lost 6 bases and J lost 10; bases outside the gene matches: 8. The CDR3 region is CASSNRDRAAFF. CDR3 DNA sequence: TGTGCCAGCAGCAACCGAGACAGGGCAGCTTTCTTT.

The chain combines TRBV29-1 with TRBJ2-7; a weak D match, TRBD2 (6 bases). Trimming stripped 7 bases from V and 4 bases from J, with 14 bases between. The CDR3 is 12 residues long. Germline V gives CDR1 SQVTM, CDR2 ANQGSEA. CDR3 loop: CSARRDGYEQYF. In DNA, the CDR3 is TGCAGCGCCAGGCGGGACGGGTACGAGCAGTACTTC.